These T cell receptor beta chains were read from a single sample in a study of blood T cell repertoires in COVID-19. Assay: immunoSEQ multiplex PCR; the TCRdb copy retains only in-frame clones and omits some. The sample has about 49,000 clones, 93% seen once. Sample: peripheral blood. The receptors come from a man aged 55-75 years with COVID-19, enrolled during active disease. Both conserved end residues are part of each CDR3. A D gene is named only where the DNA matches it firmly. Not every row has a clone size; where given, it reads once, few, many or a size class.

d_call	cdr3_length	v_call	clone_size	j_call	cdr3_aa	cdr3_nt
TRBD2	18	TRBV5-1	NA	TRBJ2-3	CASSPSLASGALGHTQYF	TGCGCCAGCAGTCCTAGTCTGGCTAGCGGGGCGCTGGGGCATACGCAGTATTTT
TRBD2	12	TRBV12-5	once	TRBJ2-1	CASGLGAGGAFF	TGTGCTAGTGGTTTAGGAGCGGGGGGGGCGTTCTTC
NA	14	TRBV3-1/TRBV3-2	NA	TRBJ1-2	CASSQDVAQGGYTF	TGTGCCAGCAGCCAAGATGTGGCCCAGGGTGGCTACACCTTC
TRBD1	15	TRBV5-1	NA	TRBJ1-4	CASSPTGTGVEKLFF	TGCGCCAGCAGCCCGACCGGGACAGGGGTTGAAAAACTGTTTTTT
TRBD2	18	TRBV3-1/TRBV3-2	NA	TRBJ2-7	CASSQGDRRLAGRDEQYF	TGTGCCAGCAGCCAAGGGGACCGCCGGCTAGCGGGAAGGGACGAGCAGTACTTC
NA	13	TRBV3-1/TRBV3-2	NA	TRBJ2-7	CASSLSEAMEQYF	TGTGCCAGCAGCCTAAGTGAGGCTATGGAGCAGTACTTC
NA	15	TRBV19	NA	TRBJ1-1	CASSIKLTVNTEAFF	TGTGCCAGTAGTATCAAGCTGACAGTGAACACTGAAGCTTTCTTT
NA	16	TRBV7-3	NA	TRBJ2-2	CASSSLGGRNTGELFF	TGTGCCAGCAGCTCCCTTGGGGGCAGGAACACCGGGGAGCTGTTTTTT
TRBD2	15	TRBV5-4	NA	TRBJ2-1	CASSLGLAEKNEQFF	TGTGCCAGCAGCCTGGGACTAGCGGAGAAGAATGAGCAGTTCTTC
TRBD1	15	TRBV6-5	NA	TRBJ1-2	CASSLQGAPSNGYTF	TGTGCCAGCAGCTTACAGGGGGCCCCTTCTAATGGCTACACCTTC
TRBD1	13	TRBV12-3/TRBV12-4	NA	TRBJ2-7	CASRSTGAGEQYF	TGTGCCAGCAGATCTACAGGGGCGGGCGAGCAGTACTTC
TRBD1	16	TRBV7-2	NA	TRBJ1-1	CASSLAPSGGGTEAFF	TGTGCCAGCAGCTTAGCGCCTTCAGGGGGTGGCACTGAAGCTTTCTTT
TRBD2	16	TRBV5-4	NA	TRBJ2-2	CASSLGGSGIAGELFF	TGTGCCAGCAGCCTCGGAGGTAGCGGGATCGCCGGGGAGCTGTTTTTT
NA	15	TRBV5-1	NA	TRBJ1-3	CASSFTQGPGNTIYF	TGCGCCAGCAGCTTTACACAGGGACCTGGAAACACCATATATTTT
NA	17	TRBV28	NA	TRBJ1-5	CASSYTGSLYSNQPQHF	TGTGCCAGCAGTTATACAGGGAGTCTATACAGCAATCAGCCCCAGCATTTT
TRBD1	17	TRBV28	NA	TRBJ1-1	CASSVIQGEIVRTEAFF	TGTGCCAGCAGTGTAATACAGGGGGAGATTGTGAGAACTGAAGCTTTCTTT
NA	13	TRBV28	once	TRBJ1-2	CASSYHPREGYTF	TGTGCCAGCAGTTACCACCCCCGGGAGGGCTACACCTTC
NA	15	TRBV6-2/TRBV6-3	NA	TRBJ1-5	CASSSPERARQPQHF	TGTGCCAGCAGTTCACCAGAGAGGGCGCGTCAGCCCCAGCATTTT
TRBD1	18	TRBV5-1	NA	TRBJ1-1	CASSPGQGAQRSFTEAFF	TGCGCCAGCAGCCCGGGACAGGGGGCGCAACGGTCATTCACTGAAGCTTTCTTT
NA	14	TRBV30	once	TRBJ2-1	CAWSVTGIYNEQFF	TGTGCCTGGAGTGTTACAGGGATCTACAATGAGCAGTTCTTC
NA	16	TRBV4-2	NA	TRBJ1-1	CASSQRAGVRGTEAFF	TGTGCCAGCAGCCAAAGAGCAGGGGTTCGGGGCACTGAAGCTTTCTTT
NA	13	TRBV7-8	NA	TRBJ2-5	CASSPISEETQYF	TGTGCCAGCAGCCCAATCTCTGAGGAGACCCAGTACTTC
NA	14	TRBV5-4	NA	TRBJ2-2	CASSRDGDTGELFF	TGTGCCAGCAGCCGCGACGGAGACACCGGGGAGCTGTTTTTT
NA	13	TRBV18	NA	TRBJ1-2	CASSPGRGSGYTF	TGTGCCAGCTCACCCGGACGGGGTTCGGGCTACACCTTC
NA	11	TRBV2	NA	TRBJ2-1	CASEIYNEQFF	TGTGCCAGCGAGATCTACAATGAGCAGTTCTTC
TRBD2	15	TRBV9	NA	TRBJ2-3	CASSPSGRVSDTQYF	TGTGCCAGCAGCCCTAGCGGGAGGGTATCAGATACGCAGTATTTT
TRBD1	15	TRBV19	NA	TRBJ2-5	CASSQRTGVQETQYF	TGTGCCAGTAGCCAACGGACAGGGGTACAAGAGACCCAGTACTTC
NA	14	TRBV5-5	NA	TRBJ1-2	CASSPRTANGGYTF	TGTGCCAGCAGCCCCAGGACAGCTAACGGTGGCTACACCTTC
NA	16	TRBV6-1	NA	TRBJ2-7	CASSEMEGASTYEQYF	TGTGCCAGCAGTGAAATGGAGGGGGCGAGCACCTACGAGCAGTACTTC
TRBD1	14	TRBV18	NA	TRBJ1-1	CASSPRGRHTEAFF	TGTGCCAGCTCACCAAGGGGGCGACACACTGAAGCTTTCTTT
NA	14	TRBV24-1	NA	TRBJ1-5	CATSPGGDRQPQHF	TGTGCCACCAGCCCCGGGGGTGACAGACAGCCCCAGCATTTT
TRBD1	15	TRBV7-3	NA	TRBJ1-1	CASSTRQGRPTEAFF	TGTGCCAGCAGCACCCGACAGGGGAGGCCGACTGAAGCTTTCTTT
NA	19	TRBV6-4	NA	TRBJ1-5	CASSEGDRGSQYSNQPQHF	TGTGCCAGCAGTGAGGGGGACCGGGGGAGTCAATATAGCAATCAGCCCCAGCATTTT
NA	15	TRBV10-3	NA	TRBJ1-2	CAISGSGDNNYGYTF	TGTGCCATCAGTGGGAGCGGTGATAATAACTATGGCTACACCTTC
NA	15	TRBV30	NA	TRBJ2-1	CAWSVKRTGRNEQFF	TGTGCCTGGAGTGTAAAACGTACAGGGCGAAATGAGCAGTTCTTC
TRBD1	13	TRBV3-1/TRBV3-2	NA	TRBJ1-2	CASSHGTAQSYTF	TGTGCCAGCAGCCACGGGACAGCTCAGAGCTACACCTTC
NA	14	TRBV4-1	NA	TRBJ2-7	CASSQIGKGYEQYF	TGCGCCAGCAGCCAGATCGGGAAGGGATACGAGCAGTACTTC
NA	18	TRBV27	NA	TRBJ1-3	CASSPQGFRGISGNTIYF	TGTGCCAGCAGTCCCCAAGGTTTCAGGGGAATCTCTGGAAACACCATATATTTT
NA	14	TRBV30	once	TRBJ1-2	CAWSTQVTNYGYTF	TGTGCCTGGAGTACGCAGGTGACTAACTATGGCTACACCTTC
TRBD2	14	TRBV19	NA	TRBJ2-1	CASSISGRVNEQFF	TGTGCCAGTAGTATTAGCGGGAGAGTGAATGAGCAGTTCTTC
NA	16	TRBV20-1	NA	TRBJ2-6	CSASTQGHSGANVLTF	TGCAGTGCTAGTACCCAGGGCCACTCTGGGGCCAACGTCCTGACTTTC
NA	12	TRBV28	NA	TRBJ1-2	CASSLGVRSDTF	TGTGCCAGCAGTTTGGGTGTTCGGAGTGACACCTTC
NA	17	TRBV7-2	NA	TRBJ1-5	CASSSRHGRVNNQPQHF	TGTGCCAGCAGCTCCCGTCATGGCAGGGTTAACAATCAGCCCCAGCATTTT
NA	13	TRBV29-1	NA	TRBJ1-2	CSHRDGGNYGYTF	TGCAGCCACCGGGACGGGGGTAACTATGGCTACACCTTC
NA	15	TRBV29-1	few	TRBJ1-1	CSVEDWEVSNTEAFF	TGCAGCGTTGAAGATTGGGAGGTTTCGAACACTGAAGCTTTCTTT
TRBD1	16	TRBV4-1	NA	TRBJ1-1	CASSQEKGALHTEAFF	TGCGCCAGCAGCCAAGAGAAGGGGGCCCTGCACACTGAAGCTTTCTTT
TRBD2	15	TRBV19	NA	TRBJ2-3	CASSIPGLLTDTQYF	TGTGCCAGTAGTATTCCGGGACTATTAACCGATACGCAGTATTTT
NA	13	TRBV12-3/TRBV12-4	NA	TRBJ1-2	CASSLTGNYGYTF	TGTGCCAGCAGTTTAACTGGTAACTATGGCTACACCTTC
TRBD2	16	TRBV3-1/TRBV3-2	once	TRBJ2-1	CASSQFMAGTSTEQFF	TGTGCCAGCAGCCAATTCATGGCCGGGACTAGCACTGAGCAGTTCTTC
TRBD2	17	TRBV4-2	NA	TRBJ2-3	CASSQERAREGGDTQYF	TGTGCCAGCAGCCAAGAGAGAGCGCGGGAGGGAGGGGATACGCAGTATTTT
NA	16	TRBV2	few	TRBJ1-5	CASRPTPRSGNQPQHF	TGTGCCAGCAGACCCACCCCGAGGTCGGGTAATCAGCCCCAGCATTTT
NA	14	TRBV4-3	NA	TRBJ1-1	CASSQDFSGTEAFF	TGCGCCAGCAGCCAAGATTTTTCGGGCACTGAAGCTTTCTTT
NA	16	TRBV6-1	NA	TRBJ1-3	CASSERDTLEGNTIYF	TGTGCCAGCAGTGAAAGGGACACACTCGAGGGAAACACCATATATTTT
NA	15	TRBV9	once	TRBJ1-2	CASSGAGSVLRGYTF	TGTGCCAGCAGCGGAGCAGGGTCCGTTTTGCGTGGCTACACCTTC
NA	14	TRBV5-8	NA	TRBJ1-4	CASSLAGTSQKLFF	TGTGCCAGCAGCTTAGCAGGAACTAGTCAAAAACTGTTTTTT